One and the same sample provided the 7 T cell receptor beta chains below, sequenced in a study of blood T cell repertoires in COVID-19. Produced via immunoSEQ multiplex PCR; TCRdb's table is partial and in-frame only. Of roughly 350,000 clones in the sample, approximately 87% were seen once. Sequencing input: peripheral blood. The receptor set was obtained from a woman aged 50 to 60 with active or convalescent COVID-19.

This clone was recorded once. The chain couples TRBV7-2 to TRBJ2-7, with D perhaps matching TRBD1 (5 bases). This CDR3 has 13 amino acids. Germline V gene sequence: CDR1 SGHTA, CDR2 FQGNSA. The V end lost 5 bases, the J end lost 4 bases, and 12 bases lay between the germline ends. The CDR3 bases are TGTGCCAGCAGCAAAGGGGTGGGTTACGAGCAGTACTTC. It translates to CASSKGVGYEQYF. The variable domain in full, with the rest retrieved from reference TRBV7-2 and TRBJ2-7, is GAGVSQSPSNKVTEKGKDVELRCDPISGHTALYWYRQSLGQGLEFLIYFQGNSAPDKSGLPSDRFSAERTGGSVSTLTIQRTQQEDSAVYLCASSKGVGYEQYFGPGTRLTVT.

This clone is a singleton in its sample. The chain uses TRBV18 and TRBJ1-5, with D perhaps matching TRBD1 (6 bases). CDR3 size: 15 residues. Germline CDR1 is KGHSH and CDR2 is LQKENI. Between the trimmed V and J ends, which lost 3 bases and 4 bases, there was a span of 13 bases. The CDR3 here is CASSPAVGANQPQHF. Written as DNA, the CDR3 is TGTGCCAGCTCACCGGCCGTGGGGGCGAATCAGCCCCAGCATTTT.

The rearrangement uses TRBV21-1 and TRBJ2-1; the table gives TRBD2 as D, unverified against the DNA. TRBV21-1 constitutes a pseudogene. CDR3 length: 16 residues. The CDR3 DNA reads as TGTGCCAGCCCCAAGGGAGGTTGTAGAGGACCCAATGAGCAGTTCTTC. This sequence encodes CASPKGGCRGPNEQFF.

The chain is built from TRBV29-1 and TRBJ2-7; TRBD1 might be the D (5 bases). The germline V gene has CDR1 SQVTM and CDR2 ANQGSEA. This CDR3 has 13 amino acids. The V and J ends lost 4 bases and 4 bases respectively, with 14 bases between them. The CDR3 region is CSVVVTVSYEQYF. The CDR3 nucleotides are TGCAGCGTTGTGGTGACAGTGTCTTACGAGCAGTACTTC.

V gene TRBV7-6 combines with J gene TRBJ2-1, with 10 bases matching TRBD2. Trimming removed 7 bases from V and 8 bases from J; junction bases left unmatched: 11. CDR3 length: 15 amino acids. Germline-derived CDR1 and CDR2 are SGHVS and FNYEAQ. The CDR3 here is CASTQGLAGAHEQFF. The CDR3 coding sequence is TGTGCCAGCACCCAAGGGCTAGCGGGAGCCCATGAGCAGTTCTTC.

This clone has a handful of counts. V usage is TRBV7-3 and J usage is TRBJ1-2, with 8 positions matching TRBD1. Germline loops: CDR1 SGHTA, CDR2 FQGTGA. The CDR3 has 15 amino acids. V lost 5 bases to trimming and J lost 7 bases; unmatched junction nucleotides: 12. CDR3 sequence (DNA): TGTGCCAGCAGCCAAAAACCAGGGGGCTCAGCTGGCTACACCTTC. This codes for CASSQKPGGSAGYTF.

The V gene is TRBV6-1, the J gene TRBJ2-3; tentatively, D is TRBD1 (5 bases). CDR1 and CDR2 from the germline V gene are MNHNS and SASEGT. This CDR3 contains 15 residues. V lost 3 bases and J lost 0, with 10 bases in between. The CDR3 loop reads CASSEPGKSTDTQYF. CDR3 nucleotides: TGTGCCAGCAGTGAGCCAGGGAAGAGCACAGATACGCAGTATTTT.